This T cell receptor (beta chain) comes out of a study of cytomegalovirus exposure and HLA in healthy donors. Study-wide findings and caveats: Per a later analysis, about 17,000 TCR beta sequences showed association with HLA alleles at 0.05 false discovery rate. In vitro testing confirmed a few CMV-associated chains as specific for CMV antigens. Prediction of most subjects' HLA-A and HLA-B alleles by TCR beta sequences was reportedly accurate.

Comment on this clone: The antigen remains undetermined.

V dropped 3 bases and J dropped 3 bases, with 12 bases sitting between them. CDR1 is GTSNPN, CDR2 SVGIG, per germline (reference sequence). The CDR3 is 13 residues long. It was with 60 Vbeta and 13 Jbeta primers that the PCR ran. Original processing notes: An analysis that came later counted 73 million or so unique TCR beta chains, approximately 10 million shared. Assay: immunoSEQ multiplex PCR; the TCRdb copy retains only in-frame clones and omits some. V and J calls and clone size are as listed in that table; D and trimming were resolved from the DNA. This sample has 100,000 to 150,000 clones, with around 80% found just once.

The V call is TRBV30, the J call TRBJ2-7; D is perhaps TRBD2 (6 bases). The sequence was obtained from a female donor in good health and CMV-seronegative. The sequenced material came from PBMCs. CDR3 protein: CAWSGGRYYEQYF. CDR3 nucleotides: TGTGCCTGGAGCGGGGGACGGTACTACGAGCAGTACTTC. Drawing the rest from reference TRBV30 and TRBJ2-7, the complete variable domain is SQTIHQWPATLVQPVGSPLSLECTVEGTSNPNLYWYRQAAGRGLQLLFYSVGIGQISSEVPQNLSASRPQDRQFILSSKKLLLSDSGFYLCAWSGGRYYEQYFGPGTRLTVT.